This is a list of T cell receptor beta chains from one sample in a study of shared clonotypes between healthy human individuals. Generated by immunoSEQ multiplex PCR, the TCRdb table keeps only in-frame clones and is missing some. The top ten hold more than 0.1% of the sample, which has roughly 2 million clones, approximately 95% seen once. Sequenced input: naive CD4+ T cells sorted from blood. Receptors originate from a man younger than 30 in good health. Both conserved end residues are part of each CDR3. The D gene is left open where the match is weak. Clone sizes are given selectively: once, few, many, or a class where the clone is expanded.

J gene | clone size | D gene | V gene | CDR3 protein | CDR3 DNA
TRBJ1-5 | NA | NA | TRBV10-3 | CAISDRYQPQHF | TGTGCCATCAGTGATCGATATCAGCCCCAGCATTTT
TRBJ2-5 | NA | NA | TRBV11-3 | CASSPQGTQKETQYF | TGTGCCAGCAGCCCCCAGGGGACACAGAAAGAGACCCAGTACTTC
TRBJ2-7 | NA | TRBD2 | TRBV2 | CASIFGGLAESYEQYF | TGTGCCAGCATTTTCGGTGGGCTAGCGGAATCCTACGAGCAGTACTTC
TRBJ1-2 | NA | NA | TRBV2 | CASSDRRDYGYTF | TGTGCCAGCAGTGATCGCCGGGACTATGGCTACACCTTC
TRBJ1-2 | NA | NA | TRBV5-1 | CASSLAFTNYGYTF | TGCGCCAGCAGCTTGGCCTTCACTAACTATGGCTACACCTTC
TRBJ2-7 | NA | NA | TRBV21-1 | CASSPHEGTYEQYF | TGTGCCAGCAGCCCCCACGAGGGGACCTACGAGCAGTACTTC
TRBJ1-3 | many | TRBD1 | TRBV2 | CASTQRAWTGGNTIYF | TGTGCCAGCACCCAAAGGGCCTGGACAGGGGGAAACACCATATATTTT
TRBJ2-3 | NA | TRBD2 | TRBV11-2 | CASQFRLAGIDTQYF | TGTGCCAGCCAGTTTAGGCTAGCGGGAATAGATACGCAGTATTTT
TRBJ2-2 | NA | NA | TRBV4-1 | CASSQDSQTNTGELFF | TGCGCCAGCAGCCAAGATTCACAGACGAACACCGGGGAGCTGTTTTTT
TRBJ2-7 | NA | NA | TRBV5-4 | CASSSQTVTGLEQYF | TGTGCCAGCAGCTCACAGACTGTCACAGGGTTGGAGCAGTACTTC
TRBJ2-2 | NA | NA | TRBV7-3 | CASSLGTSGLTGELFF | TGTGCCAGCAGCTTAGGAACCTCCGGACTAACCGGGGAGCTGTTTTTT